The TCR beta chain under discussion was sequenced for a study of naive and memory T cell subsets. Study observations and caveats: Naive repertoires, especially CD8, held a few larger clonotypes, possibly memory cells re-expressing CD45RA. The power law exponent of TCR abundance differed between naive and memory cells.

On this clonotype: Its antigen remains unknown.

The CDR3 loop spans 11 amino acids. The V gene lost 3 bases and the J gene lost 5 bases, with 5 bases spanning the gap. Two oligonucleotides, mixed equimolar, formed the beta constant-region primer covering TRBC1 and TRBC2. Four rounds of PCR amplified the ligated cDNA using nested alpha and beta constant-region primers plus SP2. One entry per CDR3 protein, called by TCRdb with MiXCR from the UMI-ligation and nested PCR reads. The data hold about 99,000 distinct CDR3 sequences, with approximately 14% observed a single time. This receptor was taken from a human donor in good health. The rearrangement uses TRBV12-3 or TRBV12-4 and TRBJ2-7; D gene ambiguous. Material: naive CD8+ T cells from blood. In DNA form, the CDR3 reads TGTGCCAGCAGTTTGACCCACGAGCAGTACTTC. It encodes CASSLTHEQYF.